The rows below give T cell receptor beta chains drawn from one sample of a study of PD-1 blockade in classical Hodgkin lymphoma. The protocol was immunoSEQ multiplex PCR, while the TCRdb copy is restricted to in-frame clones and leaves out a portion. Seen here are roughly 97,000 clones, approximately 88% observed once, and the top ten hold more than 10%. Sample: peripheral blood mononuclear cells (PBMCs), taken at baseline. The receptors originated from a human donor with classical Hodgkin lymphoma. CDR3s include the opening cysteine and the closing phenylalanine or tryptophan. The D gene is left open where the match is weak. Size is omitted from some rows. Given values are once, few, many or a class for expanded clones.

V gene,D gene,clone size,J gene,CDR3 protein,CDR3 DNA
TRBV10-3,NA,NA,TRBJ1-2,CAISESEDYGYTF,TGTGCCATCAGTGAGTCGGAGGACTATGGCTACACCTTC
TRBV4-3,NA,NA,TRBJ2-2,CASSQDRINTGELFF,TGCGCCAGCAGCCAAGATCGAATAAACACCGGGGAGCTGTTTTTT
TRBV5-4,NA,NA,TRBJ2-7,CASSRTRPDEQYF,TGCGCCAGCAGCCGGACCCGTCCGGACGAGCAGTACTTC
TRBV9,NA,NA,TRBJ2-1,CASSTSSYNEQFF,TGTGCCAGCAGCACAAGCTCCTACAATGAGCAGTTCTTC
TRBV19,NA,NA,TRBJ2-3,CASKQDTQYF,TGTGCCAGCAAACAAGATACGCAGTATTTT
TRBV18,NA,NA,TRBJ1-2,CASSPDSYGYTF,TGTGCCAGCTCACCAGACAGCTATGGCTACACCTTC
TRBV19,NA,NA,TRBJ1-2,CASSYGDLNYGYTF,TGTGCCAGTAGTTATGGGGACTTAAACTATGGCTACACCTTC
TRBV5-6,NA,NA,TRBJ1-5,CASSSIGDGQPQHF,TGTGCCAGCAGCTCGATTGGGGACGGTCAGCCCCAGCATTTT
TRBV6-5,NA,NA,TRBJ2-3,CASSYSGIALPDTQYF,TGTGCCAGCAGTTACTCTGGAATAGCGCTCCCAGATACGCAGTATTTT
TRBV20-1,TRBD1,NA,TRBJ1-1,CSARVRGLAFF,TGCAGTGCTAGAGTCAGGGGGCTTGCTTTCTTT
TRBV5-5,TRBD1,NA,TRBJ1-1,CASSLNGQGTEAFF,TGTGCCAGCAGCTTGAACGGACAGGGAACTGAAGCTTTCTTT
TRBV5-6,NA,few,TRBJ1-4,CASSLGGHEKLFF,TGTGCCAGCAGCTTGGGTGGGCATGAAAAACTGTTTTTT
TRBV6-6,NA,NA,TRBJ2-7,CASSSGAGQYF,TGTGCCAGCAGTTCAGGGGCCGGGCAGTACTTC
TRBV19,NA,once,TRBJ2-1,CARDLLRGVYNEQFF,TGTGCCAGGGACCTTTTGAGGGGGGTATACAATGAGCAGTTCTTC
TRBV7-3,NA,NA,TRBJ1-5,CASSSPSPGRETPQHF,TGTGCCAGCAGCTCCCCCTCCCCGGGGAGGGAGACGCCCCAGCATTTT
TRBV2,TRBD1,NA,TRBJ2-7,CASSRGQGYEQYF,TGTGCCAGCAGTAGGGGACAGGGATACGAGCAGTACTTC
TRBV18,TRBD1,once,TRBJ2-7,CASSPLGQGKNEQYF,TGTGCCAGCTCACCGCTGGGACAGGGAAAGAACGAGCAGTACTTC
TRBV5-4,TRBD1,many,TRBJ1-2,CASSPTGGRDGYTF,TGTGCCAGCAGCCCAACAGGGGGCCGGGATGGCTACACCTTC
TRBV18,NA,NA,TRBJ2-7,CASSPRGYEQYF,TGTGCCAGCTCACCACGGGGATACGAGCAGTACTTC
TRBV9,NA,few,TRBJ1-5,CASSEGGARQPQHF,TGTGCCAGCAGCGAAGGGGGGGCACGGCAGCCCCAGCATTTT